The 11 T cell receptor beta chains listed next were all sequenced from one sample in a study of blood T cell repertoires in COVID-19. Profiled with immunoSEQ multiplex PCR; TCRdb holds only in-frame clones, not every one. The data contain about 170,000 clones, about 92% of them singletons. Sequenced: peripheral blood. The receptors were sampled from a man aged 25 to 45 with COVID-19, enrolled during active disease.

V is TRBV11-2 and J is TRBJ2-3, with 8 nucleotides matching TRBD1. CDR3 length: 14 amino acids. Trimming at V came to 5 bases and at J to 4 bases, leaving 5 bases not matched to a gene. Germline-derived CDR1 and CDR2 are SGHAT and FQNNGV. CDR3 sequence reads: CASSIRGLADTQYF. DNA of the CDR3: TGTGCCAGCAGCATCAGGGGGCTGGCAGATACGCAGTATTTT.

The CDR3 region is CASSPRTGGAPRGGYEQYF. The CDR3 DNA reads as TGTGCCAGCAGTCCCCGGACAGGGGGCGCCCCACGGGGAGGCTACGAGCAGTACTTC. The chain recombines TRBV27 with TRBJ2-7, with TRBD1 identical over 11 bases. CDR3 length: 19 amino acids. The germline CDR1 and CDR2 sequences are MNHEY and SMNVEV (reference sequence). The V gene end was trimmed by 5 bases and the J gene end by 3 bases; junction bases not matched to a gene: 18.

The chain is built from TRBV7-3 and TRBJ2-7, with TRBD2 identical over 7 bases. Per the germline V gene, CDR1 is SGHTA and CDR2 is FQGTGA. The CDR3 extends over 15 amino acids. Trimming removed 1 base from V and 2 bases from J; junction bases left unmatched: 5. Here the CDR3 reads CASSLRGGLAYEQYF. CDR3 sequence (DNA): TGTGCCAGCAGCTTAAGGGGGGGTCTCGCCTACGAGCAGTACTTC.

This clone was observed once. The V call is TRBV4-2, the J call TRBJ2-3; 9 nucleotides line up with TRBD2. CDR1 and CDR2 from the germline V gene are LGHNA and YNFKEQ. This CDR3 spans 18 amino acids. The V segment lost 0 bases and the J segment 0 bases; nucleotides outside the gene matches: 7. The CDR3 region has the DNA TGTGCCAGCAGCCAAGAGGGGACTAGCCTCACTAGCACAGATACGCAGTATTTT. Residues: CASSQEGTSLTSTDTQYF.

The CDR3 DNA is TGTGCCAGTAGTATACTAGCGGGGGGTGAGCAGTTCTTC. Protein product: CASSILAGGEQFF. The rearrangement uses TRBV19 and TRBJ2-1; TRBD2 matches at 11 bases. This CDR3 has 13 amino acids. Germline CDR1 is LNHDA and CDR2 is SQIVND (reference sequence). Trimming removed 2 bases from V and 9 bases from J; junction bases left unmatched: 0. The whole variable domain, remainder taken from reference TRBV19 and TRBJ2-1, is DGGITQSPKYLFRKEGQNVTLSCEQNLNHDAMYWYRQDPGQGLRLIYYSQIVNDFQKGDIAEGYSVSREKKESFPLTVTSAQKNPTAFYLCASSILAGGEQFFGPGTRLTVL.

V is TRBV4-1 and J is TRBJ1-6; D uncertain. The CDR3 contains 15 residues. The germline V and J ends were trimmed by 2 bases and 6 bases, with 11 bases remaining between them. In germline, CDR1 is MGHRA, CDR2 YSYEKL. In nucleotides, the CDR3 is TGCGCCAGCAGCCAACCGACACGGTCTAATTCACCCCTCCACTTT. Amino acid sequence: CASSQPTRSNSPLHF.

CDR3 region: CASRSHGGGQPQHF. CDR3 DNA sequence: TGTGCCAGCAGAAGTCACGGGGGTGGTCAGCCCCAGCATTTT. This chain uses TRBV6-6 with TRBJ1-5; a possible D gene is TRBD1 (5 bases). In germline, CDR1 is MNHNY, CDR2 SVGAGI (reference sequence). Trimming left V 6 bases short and J 6 bases short, with 15 bases between. This CDR3 has 14 amino acids.

This sequence joins TRBV18 and TRBJ2-6; TRBD1 is a possible D gene (5 bases). V shed 1 base and J shed 4 bases, with 11 bases lying between them. Germline CDR1 and CDR2: KGHSH and LQKENI. The CDR3 length is 16 residues. The CDR3 sequence: CASSPRNRTGANVLTF. CDR3 nucleotide sequence: TGTGCCAGCTCACCACGTAACAGGACGGGGGCCAACGTCCTGACTTTC. Full variable domain (rest looked up from reference TRBV18 and TRBJ2-6): NAGVMQNPRHLVRRRGQEARLRCSPMKGHSHVYWYRQLPEEGLKFMVYLQKENIIDESGMPKERFSAEFPKEGPSILRIQQVVRGDSAAYFCASSPRNRTGANVLTFGAGSRLTVL.

V is TRBV2 and J is TRBJ1-5; D is possibly TRBD1 (5 bases). The CDR3 is 15 amino acids. Trimming removed 6 bases at V and 5 bases at J, with 17 bases between. Germline CDR1 reads SNHLY; CDR2 reads FYNNEI. CDR3 sequence (DNA): TGTGCCAGCAGGCCCCCAGGGAGGCTTTATCAGCCCCAGCATTTT. Translating it yields CASRPPGRLYQPQHF.

This clone was recorded once. V usage is TRBV5-5 and J usage is TRBJ1-1, with D possibly being TRBD1 (5 bases). The CDR3 runs 14 residues. From germline, CDR1 is SGHKS and CDR2 YYEKEE (reference sequence). Trimming pared 4 bases from V and 8 bases from J, leaving 18 bases between. In nucleotides, the CDR3 is TGTGCCAGCAGCCCAGCGACAGCCCAAAACGAAGCTTTCTTT. Residues: CASSPATAQNEAFF. Drawing the rest from reference TRBV5-5 and TRBJ1-1, the complete variable domain is DAGVTQSPTHLIKTRGQQVTLRCSPISGHKSVSWYQQVLGQGPQFIFQYYEKEERGRGNFPDRFSARQFPNYSSELNVNALLLGDSALYLCASSPATAQNEAFFGQGTRLTVV.

The rearrangement joins TRBV14 to TRBJ2-2; no reliable D call. Trimming stripped 4 bases from V and 7 bases from J, with 10 bases between. Germline CDR1 and CDR2: SGHDN and FVKESK. The CDR3 sequence is 13 residues long. CDR3 residues: CASSPRISGELFF. CDR3 nucleotides: TGTGCCAGCAGCCCCCGTATTAGCGGGGAGCTGTTTTTT.